The entry that follows covers one TCR beta chain sequence. The antigen is not known. The CDR3 spans 15 residues. Germline V gene data show CDR1 as SGHTA and CDR2 as FQGTGA. V was trimmed by 5 bases and J by 0 bases, leaving 14 bases between them. Sequenced by immunoSEQ multiplex PCR; TCRdb stores in-frame clones only, minus some. The table lists approximately 75,000 clones, under 95% of them singletons. These data originate in a study of OX40 agonist ivuxolimab in advanced cancers. Whole-study results and caveats: Mean expanded clone counts were higher in CD8+ than CD4+ T cells. The antigen specificity of the peripheral T cells (those that were expanded) was not determined.

This sequence originates from an adult with an advanced solid tumor such as melanoma, head and neck, liver or kidney cancer. The chain links TRBV7-3 to TRBJ2-7, with D tentatively TRBD1 (6 bases). The sample here was CD4+ or CD8+ T cells sorted from blood, taken in a trial of the OX40 agonist ivuxolimab. The CDR3 bases are TGTGCCAGCAGCCAGGACAGTGCCCACTCCTACGAGCAGTACTTC. Residues: CASSQDSAHSYEQYF.